This T cell receptor beta chain was observed in a study of cytomegalovirus exposure and HLA in healthy donors. The study's findings and limits: Rarity held for most TCR sequences, but there were some public TCRs that occurred in many donors. First-cohort TCR clusters tended to co-occur in the 90 to 150 validation repertoires, a later analysis found. Cytomegalovirus status, reportedly, was diagnosed with high specificity and sensitivity by the classifier.

Here immunoSEQ multiplex PCR was the method, and the copy in TCRdb shows in-frame clones only, minus some. Here the sample spans just over 80,000 clones, about 96% being singletons. As regards this clone: Its antigen is currently unknown.

The donors were members of the validation cohort comprising 120 subjects, separate from the roughly 680-subject first cohort. The material sequenced was PBMCs. The TCR sequence derives from a woman younger than 35 in good health and CMV-seronegative.

The CDR3 region has the DNA TGTGCCAGCAGCTGGACAGATTCAGAGACCCAGTACTTC. It yields the protein CASSWTDSETQYF. The chain recombines TRBV7-6 with TRBJ2-5, with D tentatively TRBD1 (6 bases). Trimming removed 4 bases at V and 4 bases at J, with 10 bases between. The germline V gene has CDR1 SGHVS and CDR2 FNYEAQ. This CDR3 has 13 residues.